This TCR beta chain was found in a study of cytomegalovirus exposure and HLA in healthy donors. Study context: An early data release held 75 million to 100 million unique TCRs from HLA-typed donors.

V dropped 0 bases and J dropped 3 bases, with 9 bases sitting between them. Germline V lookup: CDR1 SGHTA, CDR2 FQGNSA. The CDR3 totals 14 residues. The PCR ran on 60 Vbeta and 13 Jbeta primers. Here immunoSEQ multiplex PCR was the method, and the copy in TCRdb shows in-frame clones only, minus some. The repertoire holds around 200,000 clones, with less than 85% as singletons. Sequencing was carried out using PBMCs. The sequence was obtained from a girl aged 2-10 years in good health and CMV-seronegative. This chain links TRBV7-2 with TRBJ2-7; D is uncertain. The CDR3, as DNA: TGTGCCAGCAGCTTAGCGCGGCTGCTCTACGAGCAGTACTTC. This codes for CASSLARLLYEQYF.